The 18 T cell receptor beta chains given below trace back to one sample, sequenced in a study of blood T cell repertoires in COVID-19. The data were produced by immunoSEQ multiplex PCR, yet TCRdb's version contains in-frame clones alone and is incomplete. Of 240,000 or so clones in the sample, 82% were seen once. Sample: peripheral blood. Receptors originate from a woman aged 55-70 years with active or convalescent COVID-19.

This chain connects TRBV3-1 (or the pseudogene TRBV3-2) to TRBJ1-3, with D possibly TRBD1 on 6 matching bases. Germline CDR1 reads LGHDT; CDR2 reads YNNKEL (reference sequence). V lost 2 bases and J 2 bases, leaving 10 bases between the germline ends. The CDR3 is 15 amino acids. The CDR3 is CASSQQGSTGNTIYF. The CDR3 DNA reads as TGTGCCAGCAGCCAACAGGGGTCGACTGGAAACACCATATATTTT.

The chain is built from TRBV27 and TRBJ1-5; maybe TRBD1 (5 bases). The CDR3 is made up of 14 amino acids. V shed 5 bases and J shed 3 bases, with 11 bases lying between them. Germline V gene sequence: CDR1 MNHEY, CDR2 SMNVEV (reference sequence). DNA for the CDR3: TGTGCCAGCAGTCTAAGACAGAACAATCAGCCCCAGCATTTT. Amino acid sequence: CASSLRQNNQPQHF.

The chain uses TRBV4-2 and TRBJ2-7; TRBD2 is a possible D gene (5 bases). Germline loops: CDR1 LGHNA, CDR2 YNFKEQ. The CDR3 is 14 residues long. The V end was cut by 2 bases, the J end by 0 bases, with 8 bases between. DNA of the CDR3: TGTGCCAGCAGCCAACGGGGTAGCTCCTACGAGCAGTACTTC. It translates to CASSQRGSSYEQYF.

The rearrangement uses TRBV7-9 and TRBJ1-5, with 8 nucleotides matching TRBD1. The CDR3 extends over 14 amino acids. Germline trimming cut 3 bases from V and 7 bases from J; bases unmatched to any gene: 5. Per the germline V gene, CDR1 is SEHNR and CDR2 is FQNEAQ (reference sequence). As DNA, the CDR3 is TGTGCCAGCAGCTTGACAGGGGAACTCCAGCCCCAGCATTTT. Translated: CASSLTGELQPQHF.

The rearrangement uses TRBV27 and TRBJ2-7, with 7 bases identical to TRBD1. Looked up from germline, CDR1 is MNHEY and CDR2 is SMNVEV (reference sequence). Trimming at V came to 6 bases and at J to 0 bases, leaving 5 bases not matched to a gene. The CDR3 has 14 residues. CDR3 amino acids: CASRLGQSSYEQYF. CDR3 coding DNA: TGTGCCAGCAGGTTGGGACAGAGCTCCTACGAGCAGTACTTC.

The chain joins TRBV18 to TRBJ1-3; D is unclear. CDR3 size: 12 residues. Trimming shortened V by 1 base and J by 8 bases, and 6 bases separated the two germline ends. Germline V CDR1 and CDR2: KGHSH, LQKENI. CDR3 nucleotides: TGTGCCAGCTCACCACTGCAGGACACCATATATTTT. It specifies CASSPLQDTIYF.

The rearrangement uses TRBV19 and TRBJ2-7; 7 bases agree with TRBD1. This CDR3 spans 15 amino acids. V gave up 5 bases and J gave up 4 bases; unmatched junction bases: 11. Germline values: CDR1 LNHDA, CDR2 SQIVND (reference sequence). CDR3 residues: CASSLGTDLFYEQYF. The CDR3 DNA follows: TGTGCCAGTAGTCTTGGGACAGATCTCTTTTACGAGCAGTACTTC.

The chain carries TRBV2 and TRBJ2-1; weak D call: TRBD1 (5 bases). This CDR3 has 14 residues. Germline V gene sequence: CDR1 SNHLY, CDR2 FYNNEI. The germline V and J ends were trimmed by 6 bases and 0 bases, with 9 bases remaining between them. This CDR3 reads CASSHRSSYNEQFF. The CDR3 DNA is TGTGCCAGCAGCCACAGGAGCTCCTACAATGAGCAGTTCTTC.

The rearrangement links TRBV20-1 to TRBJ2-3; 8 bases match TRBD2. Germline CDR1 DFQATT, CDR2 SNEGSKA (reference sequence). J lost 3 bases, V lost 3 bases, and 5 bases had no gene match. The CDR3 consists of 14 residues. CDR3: CSASKGLGTDTQYF. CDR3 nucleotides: TGCAGTGCTAGTAAGGGACTAGGTACAGATACGCAGTATTTT.

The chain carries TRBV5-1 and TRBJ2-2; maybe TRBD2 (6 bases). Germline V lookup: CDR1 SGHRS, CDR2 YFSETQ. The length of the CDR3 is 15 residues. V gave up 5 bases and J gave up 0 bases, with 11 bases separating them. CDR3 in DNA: TGCGCCAGCAGGGGACTTCGTGCGAACACCGGGGAGCTGTTTTTT. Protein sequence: CASRGLRANTGELFF.

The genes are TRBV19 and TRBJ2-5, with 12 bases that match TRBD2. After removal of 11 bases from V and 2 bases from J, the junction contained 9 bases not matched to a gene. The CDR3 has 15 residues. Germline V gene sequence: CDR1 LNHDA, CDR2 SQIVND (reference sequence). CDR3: CALRGLAGGQETQYF. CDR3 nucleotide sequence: TGTGCCCTAAGAGGGCTAGCGGGGGGGCAAGAGACCCAGTACTTC. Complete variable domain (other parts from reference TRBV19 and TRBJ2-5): DGGITQSPKYLFRKEGQNVTLSCEQNLNHDAMYWYRQDPGQGLRLIYYSQIVNDFQKGDIAEGYSVSREKKESFPLTVTSAQKNPTAFYLCALRGLAGGQETQYFGPGTRLLVL.

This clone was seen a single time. The CDR3 DNA reads TGTGCCAGCAGCGTGGATATCGCAGGGGCCAGAGGCTACACCTTC. Its protein product is CASSVDIAGARGYTF. The chain carries TRBV9 and TRBJ1-2, with D possibly being TRBD1 (6 bases). Germline V gene sequence: CDR1 SGDLS, CDR2 YYNGEE. This CDR3 has 15 residues. V was clipped by 2 bases and J by 8 bases, with 19 bases between them.

The CDR3 here is CASSTSGGLNYGYTF. CDR3 nucleotide sequence: TGTGCCAGTAGTACTTCTGGGGGACTTAACTATGGCTACACCTTC. V usage is TRBV19 and J usage is TRBJ1-2, with D perhaps TRBD1 (5 bases). The CDR3 spans 15 residues. In germline, CDR1 is LNHDA, CDR2 SQIVND (reference sequence). V lost 4 bases and J 1 base, leaving 13 bases between the germline ends. The entire variable domain, with the rest obtained from reference TRBV19 and TRBJ1-2, is as follows: DGGITQSPKYLFRKEGQNVTLSCEQNLNHDAMYWYRQDPGQGLRLIYYSQIVNDFQKGDIAEGYSVSREKKESFPLTVTSAQKNPTAFYLCASSTSGGLNYGYTFGSGTRLTVV.

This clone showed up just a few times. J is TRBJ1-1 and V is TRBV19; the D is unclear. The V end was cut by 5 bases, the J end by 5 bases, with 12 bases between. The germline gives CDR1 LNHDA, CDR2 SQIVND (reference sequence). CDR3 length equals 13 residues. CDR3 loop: CASSLLTRTEAFF. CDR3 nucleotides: TGTGCCAGTAGTTTGCTCACCCGGACTGAAGCTTTCTTT.

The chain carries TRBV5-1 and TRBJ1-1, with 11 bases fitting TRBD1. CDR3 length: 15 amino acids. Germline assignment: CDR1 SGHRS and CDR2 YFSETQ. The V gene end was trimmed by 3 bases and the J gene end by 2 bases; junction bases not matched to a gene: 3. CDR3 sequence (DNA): TGCGCCAGCAGCTCGGGACAGGGGGGTAACACTGAAGCTTTCTTT. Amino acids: CASSSGQGGNTEAFF.

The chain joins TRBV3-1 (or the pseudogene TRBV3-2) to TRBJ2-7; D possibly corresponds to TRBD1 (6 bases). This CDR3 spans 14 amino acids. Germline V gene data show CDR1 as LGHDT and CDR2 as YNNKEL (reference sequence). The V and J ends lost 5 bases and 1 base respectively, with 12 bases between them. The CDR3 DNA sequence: TGTGCCAGCAGCAGGGACATCCGTTCCTACGAGCAGTACTTC. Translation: CASSRDIRSYEQYF.

CDR3 nucleotide sequence: TGCGCCAGCAGCTTGGCTTATGGGGCCGCTGAGCAGTTCTTC. This codes for CASSLAYGAAEQFF. This chain joins TRBV5-1 and TRBJ2-1, with D possibly matching TRBD1 (5 bases). V was pared by 0 bases and J by 9 bases, with 13 bases between. Germline assignment: CDR1 SGHRS and CDR2 YFSETQ. The CDR3 has 14 amino acids.

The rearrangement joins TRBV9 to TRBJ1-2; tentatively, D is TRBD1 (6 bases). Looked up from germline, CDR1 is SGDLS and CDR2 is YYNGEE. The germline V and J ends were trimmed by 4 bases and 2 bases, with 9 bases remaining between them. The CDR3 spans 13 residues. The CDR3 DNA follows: TGTGCCAGCAGCAATACAGGGAACTATGGCTACACCTTC. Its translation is CASSNTGNYGYTF.